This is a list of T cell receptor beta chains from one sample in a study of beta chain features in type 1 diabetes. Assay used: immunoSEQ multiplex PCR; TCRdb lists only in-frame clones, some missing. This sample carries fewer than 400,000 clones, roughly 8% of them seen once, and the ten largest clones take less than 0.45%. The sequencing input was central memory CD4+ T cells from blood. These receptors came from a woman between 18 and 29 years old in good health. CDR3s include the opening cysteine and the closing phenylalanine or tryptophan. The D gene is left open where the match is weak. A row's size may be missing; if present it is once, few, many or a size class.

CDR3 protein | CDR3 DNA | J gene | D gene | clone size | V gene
CASTMQGSHNEQFF | TGTGCCAGCACGATGCAGGGGAGCCACAATGAGCAGTTCTTC | TRBJ2-1 | - | many | TRBV7-2
CASSRDGIYEQYF | TGTGCCAGCAGTAGGGACGGAATCTACGAGCAGTACTTC | TRBJ2-7 | - | - | TRBV6-5
CASLKGGPGANVLTF | TGTGCCAGCTTAAAGGGAGGGCCCGGGGCCAACGTCCTGACTTTC | TRBJ2-6 | TRBD2 | many | TRBV19
CASSRERWETQYF | TGCGCCAGCAGCCGGGAGAGGTGGGAGACCCAGTACTTC | TRBJ2-5 | - | few | TRBV4-3
CSASVGGYTF | TGCAGTGCTAGTGTGGGTGGCTACACCTTC | TRBJ1-2 | - | - | TRBV20-1
CASSPSTANTEAFF | TGTGCCAGCTCACCTTCAACCGCGAACACTGAAGCTTTCTTT | TRBJ1-1 | - | - | TRBV18
CASSLVRNEQFF | TGTGCCAGCAGCTTGGTACGAAATGAGCAGTTCTTC | TRBJ2-1 | - | few | TRBV5-6
CASSLELRGSSYNEQFF | TGTGCCAGCAGCTTGGAATTGCGGGGCAGCTCCTACAATGAGCAGTTCTTC | TRBJ2-1 | - | many | TRBV5-8
CSATRYEQYF | TGCAGTGCTACCCGCTACGAGCAGTACTTC | TRBJ2-7 | - | - | TRBV20-1
CASALAVKDTQYF | TGCGCCAGCGCCCTGGCAGTCAAAGATACGCAGTATTTT | TRBJ2-3 | - | few | TRBV4-3
CASSQAVRGNTEAFF | TGCGCCAGCAGTCAAGCTGTCAGGGGGAATACTGAAGCTTTCTTT | TRBJ1-1 | TRBD1 | many | TRBV23-1
CASSFTSRSYEQYF | TGTGCCAGCAGTTTTACAAGTAGGTCCTACGAGCAGTACTTC | TRBJ2-7 | - | - | TRBV28
CASSGDSRGGAGELFF | TGCGCCAGCAGCGGGGATAGCCGGGGAGGCGCCGGGGAGCTGTTTTTT | TRBJ2-2 | - | - | TRBV5-1
CASSRDSRYEQYF | TGTGCCAGCAGTCGGGACAGCCGCTACGAGCAGTACTTC | TRBJ2-7 | TRBD1 | many | TRBV6-5
CASSLDISEKQFF | TGTGCCAGCAGCTTAGACATATCCGAAAAGCAGTTCTTC | TRBJ2-1 | - | few | TRBV11-3
CASSLWDGNSPLHF | TGTGCCAGCAGCTTATGGGACGGAAATTCACCCCTCCACTTT | TRBJ1-6 | - | - | TRBV7-9
CASSLGNSLQETQYF | TGCGCCAGCAGCTTAGGGAACAGCCTCCAAGAGACCCAGTACTTC | TRBJ2-5 | - | - | TRBV5-1
CSAPSGSFSYNEQFF | TGCAGCGCTCCTAGCGGGTCTTTCTCCTACAATGAGCAGTTCTTC | TRBJ2-1 | TRBD2 | few | TRBV29-1
CASSQQGYSYNEQFF | TGCGCCAGCAGCCAACAGGGGTACTCCTACAATGAGCAGTTCTTC | TRBJ2-1 | TRBD1 | - | TRBV5-1
CASSLEGYNQPQHF | TGTGCCAGCAGCTTAGAGGGGTACAATCAGCCCCAGCATTTT | TRBJ1-5 | - | few | TRBV11-2
CAIGVARGDGYTF | TGTGCCATCGGGGTCGCCAGGGGAGATGGCTACACCTTC | TRBJ1-2 | - | many | TRBV10-3
CASSNRGRDQNIQYF | TGTGCCAGCAGTAACAGGGGGCGAGATCAAAACATTCAGTACTTC | TRBJ2-4 | TRBD1 | - | TRBV6-1
CATRGDNEQFF | TGTGCCACCAGGGGTGACAATGAGCAGTTCTTC | TRBJ2-1 | - | few | TRBV6-5
CASSLYEANYGYTF | TGCGCCAGCAGCTTGTACGAGGCTAACTATGGCTACACCTTC | TRBJ1-2 | - | - | TRBV5-1
CASSLAGASQETQYF | TGCGCCAGCAGCTTGGCAGGGGCCAGCCAAGAGACCCAGTACTTC | TRBJ2-5 | - | - | TRBV5-1
CASSSQGPTNEKLFF | TGTGCCAGCAGCTCCCAGGGTCCTACTAATGAAAAACTGTTTTTT | TRBJ1-4 | - | - | TRBV11-2
CASRPDRVGELFF | TGTGCCAGTAGGCCGGACAGGGTCGGGGAGCTGTTTTTT | TRBJ2-2 | TRBD1 | - | TRBV19
CSASGTGELFF | TGCAGTGCTAGCGGCACCGGGGAGCTGTTTTTT | TRBJ2-2 | - | - | TRBV20-1
CASSMGQLNTEAFF | TGTGCCAGTAGTATGGGACAGCTGAACACTGAAGCTTTCTTT | TRBJ1-1 | TRBD1 | few | TRBV19
CASSESTSFSDEQYF | TGTGCCAGCAGCGAGTCGACTAGTTTTTCGGACGAGCAGTACTTC | TRBJ2-7 | - | few | TRBV9
CASRLGQSGDTQYF | TGTGCCAGCAGACTGGGACAGTCGGGAGATACGCAGTATTTT | TRBJ2-3 | TRBD1 | - | TRBV6-1
CASSPRAGVISETQYF | TGTGCCAGCTCACCGAGGGCGGGAGTTATTTCAGAGACCCAGTACTTC | TRBJ2-5 | TRBD2 | - | TRBV18
CASSQREGSYNEQFF | TGTGCCAGCAGTCAACGGGAGGGCTCCTACAATGAGCAGTTCTTC | TRBJ2-1 | TRBD2 | few | TRBV2
CASSERPGGTGELFF | TGTGCCAGCAGTGAACGCCCGGGAGGCACCGGGGAGCTGTTTTTT | TRBJ2-2 | TRBD2 | - | TRBV2
CASSSGGRDIQYF | TGTGCCAGCAGTTCCGGTGGGCGCGACATTCAGTACTTC | TRBJ2-4 | - | - | TRBV28
CASSYLQRTDTQYF | TGTGCCAGCAGTTACCTTCAGCGGACAGATACGCAGTATTTT | TRBJ2-3 | - | - | TRBV6-5
CASSLGESSYNEQFF | TGTGCCAGCAGCTTAGGGGAGAGCTCCTACAATGAGCAGTTCTTC | TRBJ2-1 | - | - | TRBV5-8
CASSATVGAHTQYF | TGTGCCAGCAGTGCAACGGTGGGAGCCCATACGCAGTATTTT | TRBJ2-3 | - | few | TRBV2
CGTGPTDTQYF | TGCGGCACCGGCCCCACAGATACGCAGTATTTT | TRBJ2-3 | - | few | TRBV5-1